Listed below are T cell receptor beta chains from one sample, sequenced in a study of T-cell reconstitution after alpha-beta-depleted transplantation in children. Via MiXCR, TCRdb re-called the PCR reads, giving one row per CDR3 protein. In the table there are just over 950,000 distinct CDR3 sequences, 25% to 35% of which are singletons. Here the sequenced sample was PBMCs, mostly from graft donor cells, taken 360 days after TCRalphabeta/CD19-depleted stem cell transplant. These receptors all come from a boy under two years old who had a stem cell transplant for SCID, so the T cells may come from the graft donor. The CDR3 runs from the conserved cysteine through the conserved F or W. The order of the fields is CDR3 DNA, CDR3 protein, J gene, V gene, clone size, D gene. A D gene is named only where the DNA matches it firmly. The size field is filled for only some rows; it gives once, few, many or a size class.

TGCGCCAGCAGCCCAGGGCTAGCGGGTGGAGGGGATACGCAGTATTTT	CASSPGLAGGGDTQYF	TRBJ2-3	TRBV4-1	few	TRBD2
TGCAGTGCTAGAGATCACCGGGACAGGGTTATTTTAGGGTACACAGATACGCAGTATTTT	CSARDHRDRVILGYTDTQYF	TRBJ2-3	TRBV20-1	NA	TRBD1
TGTGCCAGCAGTAACCGGCGGGACACTCAAGAGACCCAGTACTTC	CASSNRRDTQETQYF	TRBJ2-5	TRBV12-3/TRBV12-4	few	NA
TGTGCCACCAGTGACGCTCCCGGGCTACTGGGCTACAATGAGCAGTTCTTC	CATSDAPGLLGYNEQFF	TRBJ2-1	TRBV24-1	NA	NA
TGTGCCAGCAGCTTGTTCGGGGCGATCAACTATGGCTACACCTTC	CASSLFGAINYGYTF	TRBJ1-2	TRBV5-5	few	NA
TGTGCCAGCAGCTACTGGGTGTTGGGGGGGTACCAAGAGACCCAGTACTTC	CASSYWVLGGYQETQYF	TRBJ2-5	TRBV5-5	many	TRBD2
TGCAGTGCTAGAGATAGAACCCGAAATACGCAGTATTTT	CSARDRTRNTQYF	TRBJ2-3	TRBV20-1	few	NA
TGTGCCATCAGTGAACAAGACACCGGCCTCTACGAGCAGTACTTC	CAISEQDTGLYEQYF	TRBJ2-7	TRBV10-3	NA	NA
TGTGCCAGCAGCGTAGGAGGCCAGCCGGGATCCTATGGCTACACCTTC	CASSVGGQPGSYGYTF	TRBJ1-2	TRBV9	once	NA
TGTGCCAGCAACCTCGGGAGGGGTGCGAGCACAGATACGCAGTATTTT	CASNLGRGASTDTQYF	TRBJ2-3	TRBV6-1	NA	TRBD2
TGTGCCAGCAGCCGGAGACAGGGGGCGAATGAAAAACTGTTTTTT	CASSRRQGANEKLFF	TRBJ1-4	TRBV6-1	few	TRBD1
TGTGCCAGCAGTTTTTCTGTGGAGACCCAGTACTTC	CASSFSVETQYF	TRBJ2-5	TRBV12-3/TRBV12-4	many	NA
TGTGCCACCAGCAGAGATAGGAGGGCGGGCAATGAGCAGTTCTTC	CATSRDRRAGNEQFF	TRBJ2-1	TRBV15	NA	NA
TGCGCCAGCAGCCAAGTACAGGGGCGGGAGGGACTGTTTTTT	CASSQVQGREGLFF	TRBJ1-4	TRBV4-1	few	TRBD1
TGTGCCAGCAGTTACCCCGGCAGGGATGGGAACTATGGCTACACCTTC	CASSYPGRDGNYGYTF	TRBJ1-2	TRBV6-5	NA	NA
TGTGCCAGCAGTGAAAGACAGATTAGCAATCAGCCCCAGCATTTT	CASSERQISNQPQHF	TRBJ1-5	TRBV6-1	few	NA
TGTGCCAGCAGTTTGGCCAGGGCTAGCGGCCCCCCATGGGAGACGCAGTATTTT	CASSLARASGPPWETQYF	TRBJ2-3	TRBV12-3/TRBV12-4	NA	TRBD2
TGCGCCAGCAGCCAGAGACAGGGGGCGGCCTACGAGCAGTACTTC	CASSQRQGAAYEQYF	TRBJ2-7	TRBV4-3	few	TRBD1
TGTGCCAGCAGTTTAAACGACAGGGGCTACACCTTC	CASSLNDRGYTF	TRBJ1-2	TRBV28	few	NA
TGTGCCAGCAGCCAAGAAGGGCGGGGGGGCACAGATACGCAGTATTTT	CASSQEGRGGTDTQYF	TRBJ2-3	TRBV4-2	NA	TRBD2
TGTGCCAGCACTTGGAGAAACACCATATATTTT	CASTWRNTIYF	TRBJ1-3	TRBV6-5	NA	NA
TGCGCCAGCAGCTATTACGGACTAGCGGCTACTCCAAGCACAGATACGCAGTATTTT	CASSYYGLAATPSTDTQYF	TRBJ2-3	TRBV5-1	NA	TRBD2
TGTGCCAGCAGTTCCCCGGGACAGGGGAGAGTTAGGTCCTACAATGAGCAGTTCTTC	CASSSPGQGRVRSYNEQFF	TRBJ2-1	TRBV28	NA	TRBD1
TGCGCCAGCAGCCAGGGTACTAGCGGCCTACCCTCCTACAATGAGCAGTTCTTC	CASSQGTSGLPSYNEQFF	TRBJ2-1	TRBV4-3	NA	TRBD2
TGTGCCAGCAGTTTAGAAGCGGGGGCGAACACCGGGGAGCTGTTTTTT	CASSLEAGANTGELFF	TRBJ2-2	TRBV12-3/TRBV12-4	few	TRBD2
TGCGCCAGCAGCTTAGGACAGGGGGTGGACACTGAAGCTTTCTTT	CASSLGQGVDTEAFF	TRBJ1-1	TRBV5-1	NA	TRBD1
TGCGCCAGCAGCCCGCCTACTAGCGGGGGGGCCGCAGATACGCAGTATTTT	CASSPPTSGGAADTQYF	TRBJ2-3	TRBV5-1	NA	TRBD2
TGTGCCAGCAGCCCGAAGTTGGGAGTGAGAGGCGGGGAGCTGTTTTTT	CASSPKLGVRGGELFF	TRBJ2-2	TRBV3-1	few	NA
TGTGCCAGCAGTTACGGCAGGGGTCCCTACGAGCAGTACTTC	CASSYGRGPYEQYF	TRBJ2-7	TRBV6-5	many	NA
TGTGCCAGCTCACCATATCCAGCGGGGGGATACAATGAGCAGTTCTTC	CASSPYPAGGYNEQFF	TRBJ2-1	TRBV18	NA	TRBD2
TGCGCCAGCAGCTTGGCGGGACAGAAGAGGACCCAGTACTTC	CASSLAGQKRTQYF	TRBJ2-5	TRBV5-1	few	TRBD1
TGCAGCGTGGGGGGGACGCAGTATTTT	CSVGGTQYF	TRBJ2-3	TRBV29-1	NA	TRBD2
TGCGCCAGCAGCTTTGGGGCAGGGGGGACCTACGAGCAGTACTTC	CASSFGAGGTYEQYF	TRBJ2-7	TRBV5-1	few	NA
TGTGCCAGCAGTCCTAGTTGGCAGCCCCAGCATTTT	CASSPSWQPQHF	TRBJ1-5	TRBV12-3/TRBV12-4	NA	NA
TGTGCCAGCAGTTTAAGTTCGGGTGAGCAGTACTTC	CASSLSSGEQYF	TRBJ2-7	TRBV28	NA	NA
TGTGCCAGCAGTTTCTTTAATGGGGCGCGGATCACTGAAGCTTTCTTT	CASSFFNGARITEAFF	TRBJ1-1	TRBV28	NA	NA
TGCGCCAGCAGCTCATCTAAGTTAGGGGGCGCGACCGGGGAGCTGTTTTTT	CASSSSKLGGATGELFF	TRBJ2-2	TRBV5-1	NA	TRBD1
TGTGCCAGCAGCCAAGTATCCGGGGTCGGGTACGGGGAGCTGTTTTTT	CASSQVSGVGYGELFF	TRBJ2-2	TRBV4-2	NA	NA
TGCAGTGCTTCGGGGGGGCCGAGCTCCTACAATGAGCAGTTCTTC	CSASGGPSSYNEQFF	TRBJ2-1	TRBV20-1	many	TRBD2
TGTGCCAGCAGCTTAGCCCCTGAAGCTTTCTTT	CASSLAPEAFF	TRBJ1-1	TRBV7-9	NA	NA
TGTGCCTTAGGAGGGGATGAGCAGTTCTTC	CALGGDEQFF	TRBJ2-1	TRBV12-3/TRBV12-4	NA	NA
TGTGCCAGCAGCCAAGAGGAAAATGGGACAGGGGAGGGCGGCTACACCTTC	CASSQEENGTGEGGYTF	TRBJ1-2	TRBV4-2	NA	TRBD1
TGTGCCAGCAGCTACCGGGCCCCCTCCTACGAGCAGTACTTC	CASSYRAPSYEQYF	TRBJ2-7	TRBV11-1	NA	NA
TGTGCCAGCAGTCCCGCTTTGGAGCAGTACTTC	CASSPALEQYF	TRBJ2-7	TRBV6-2/TRBV6-3	few	NA
TGTGCCAGCAGTTACTCCCGGACAGGGGGGAGCCACACTGAAGCTTTCTTT	CASSYSRTGGSHTEAFF	TRBJ1-1	TRBV6-5	few	TRBD1
TGCAGCGTTTTCCCAGGGGGTGAGCAGTTCTTC	CSVFPGGEQFF	TRBJ2-1	TRBV29-1	few	TRBD1
TGTGCCAGCAGCCAAGGGACCGGGACGGCGAACACTGAAGCTTTCTTT	CASSQGTGTANTEAFF	TRBJ1-1	TRBV4-2	few	NA
TGTGCCAGCAGTCTCCGGACTGGAAACACCATATATTTT	CASSLRTGNTIYF	TRBJ1-3	TRBV5-5	few	NA
TGTGCCACGACAGGGAGGGCCCTCAATGAGCAGTTCTTC	CATTGRALNEQFF	TRBJ2-1	TRBV5-6	few	NA
TGCGCCAGCAGAACGGACGGAGGAAACACCATATATTTT	CASRTDGGNTIYF	TRBJ1-3	TRBV5-1	NA	NA
TGCGCCAGCAGCCAGTTGACAGGGGTAAATTCACCCCTCCACTTT	CASSQLTGVNSPLHF	TRBJ1-6	TRBV4-3	NA	TRBD1
TGTGCCAGCAGCCAAGTCCGCTACCTTTACAATGAGCAGTTCTTC	CASSQVRYLYNEQFF	TRBJ2-1	TRBV3-1	few	NA